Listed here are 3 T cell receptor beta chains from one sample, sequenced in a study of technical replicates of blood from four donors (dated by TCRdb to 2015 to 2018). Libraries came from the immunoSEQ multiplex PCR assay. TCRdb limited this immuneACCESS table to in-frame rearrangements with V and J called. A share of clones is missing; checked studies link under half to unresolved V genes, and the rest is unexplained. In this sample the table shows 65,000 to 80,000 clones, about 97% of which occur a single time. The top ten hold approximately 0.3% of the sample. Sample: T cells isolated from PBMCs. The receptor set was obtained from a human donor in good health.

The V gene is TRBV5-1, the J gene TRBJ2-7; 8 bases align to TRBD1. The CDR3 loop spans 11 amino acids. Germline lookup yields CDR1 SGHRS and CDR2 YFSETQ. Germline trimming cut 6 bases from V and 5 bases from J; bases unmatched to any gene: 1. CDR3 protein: CASTGGHEQYF. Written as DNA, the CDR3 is TGCGCCAGCACAGGGGGCCACGAGCAGTACTTC. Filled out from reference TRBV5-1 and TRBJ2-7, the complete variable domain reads KAGVTQTPRYLIKTRGQQVTLSCSPISGHRSVSWYQQTPGQGLQFLFEYFSETQRNKGNFPGRFSGRQFSNSRSEMNVSTLELGDSALYLCASTGGHEQYFGPGTRLTVT.

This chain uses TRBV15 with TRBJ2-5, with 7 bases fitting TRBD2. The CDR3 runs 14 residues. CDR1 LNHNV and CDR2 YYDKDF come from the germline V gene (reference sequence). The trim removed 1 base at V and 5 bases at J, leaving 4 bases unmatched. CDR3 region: CATSRGGGGETQYF. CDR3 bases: TGTGCCACCAGCAGAGGGGGGGGAGGTGAGACCCAGTACTTC.

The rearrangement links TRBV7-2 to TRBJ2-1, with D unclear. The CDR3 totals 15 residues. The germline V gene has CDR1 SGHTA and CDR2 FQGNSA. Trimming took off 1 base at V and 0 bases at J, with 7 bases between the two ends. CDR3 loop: CASSLVGDSYNEQFF. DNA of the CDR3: TGTGCCAGCAGCTTAGTCGGAGACTCCTACAATGAGCAGTTCTTC.